This TCR beta chain was retrieved from a study of shared clonotypes between healthy human individuals. Study context: Contributing individuals were a couple of females and a few males aged 18 to 49. General study results and limits: A reduction in generation probabilities was seen for non-shared clonotypes relative to those shared by all four donors.

The input for sorted-subset replicate PCRs was around 0.2 ug DNA, some 30,000 T cell genomes. Only in-frame clones appear in the TCRdb table, and some are missing; sequencing was by immunoSEQ multiplex PCR. The table records approximately 2,200,000 clones, 93% of them present only once. Comments on this clone: Its antigen remains unidentified.

Unmatched junction bases numbered 5, after V lost 5 bases and J lost 6 bases. Germline values: CDR1 SGHTA, CDR2 FQGNSA. The CDR3 consists of 13 residues. Cells designated naive CD8 were CD45RO-negative and were positively selected for CCR7, with terminally differentiated effector memory CD45RA+ cells excluded. The sequenced sample consisted of naive CD8+ T cells from PBMCs. This TCR was recovered from a man aged 18 to 29 in good health. Some clones in this sample may be carry-over from other donors' samples. This chain connects TRBV7-2 to TRBJ1-1, with 8 bases matching TRBD1. The CDR3 loop reads CASSADRGPEAFF. As DNA, the CDR3 is TGTGCCAGCAGCGCCGACAGGGGCCCTGAAGCTTTCTTT.